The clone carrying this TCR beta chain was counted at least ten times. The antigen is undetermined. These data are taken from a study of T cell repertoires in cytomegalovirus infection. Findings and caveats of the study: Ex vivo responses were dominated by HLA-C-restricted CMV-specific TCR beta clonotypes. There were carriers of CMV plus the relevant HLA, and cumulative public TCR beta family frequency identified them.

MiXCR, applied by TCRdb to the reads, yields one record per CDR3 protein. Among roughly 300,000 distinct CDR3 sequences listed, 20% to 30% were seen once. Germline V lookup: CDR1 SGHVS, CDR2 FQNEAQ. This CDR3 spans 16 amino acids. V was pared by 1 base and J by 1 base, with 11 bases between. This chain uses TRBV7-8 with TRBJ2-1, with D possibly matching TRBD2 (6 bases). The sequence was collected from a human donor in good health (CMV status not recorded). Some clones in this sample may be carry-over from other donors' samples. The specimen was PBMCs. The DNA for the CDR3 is TGTGCCAGCAGCTTAGTTTCGGGAGTATCCTACAATGAGCAGTTCTTC. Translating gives CASSLVSGVSYNEQFF.